Included here is one T cell receptor (beta chain) sequence, with context. This sample is drawn from a study of cytomegalovirus exposure and HLA in healthy donors. The PCR contained 60 Vbeta and 13 Jbeta primers. Data came from immunoSEQ multiplex PCR; TCRdb stores just in-frame clones and leaves some out. In the table there are more than 130,000 clones, about three quarters of which are singletons. Losses at the gene ends were 2 bases for V and 6 bases for J; bases not matched to a gene: 4. The CDR3 covers 14 residues. CDR1 and CDR2 (germline): SGHTA, FQGTGA. This sequence was found in a man aged 18 to 30 in good health and CMV-seronegative. The chain employs TRBV7-3 and TRBJ2-1; 7 nucleotides agree with TRBD1. Sequencing was done on a sample of PBMCs. DNA of the CDR3: TGTGCCAGCAGCTTACAGGGGGTGGGCAATGAGCAGTTCTTC. Translated, it gives CASSLQGVGNEQFF. Looking up the rest from reference TRBV7-3 and TRBJ2-1 gives the full variable domain: GAGVSQTPSNKVTEKGKYVELRCDPISGHTALYWYRQSLGQGPEFLIYFQGTGAADDSGLPNDRFFAVRPEGSVSTLKIQRTERGDSAVYLCASSLQGVGNEQFFGPGTRLTVL.